This passage covers 5 T cell receptor beta chains from one sample sequenced in a study of cytomegalovirus exposure and HLA in healthy donors. Using immunoSEQ multiplex PCR, the repertoire was profiled, and TCRdb retains in-frame clones only, with some absent. The table includes roughly 130,000 clones, around nine tenths detected once. The specimen was PBMCs. These receptors all come from a man aged 30 to 39 in good health and CMV-seronegative.

About this clone: This is likely a read error, given that the CDR3 carries no conserved phenylalanine or tryptophan at its end. The limits of the CDR3 on the DNA are not certain, so only TCRdb's listed CDR3 is given. The V gene is TRBV4-1, the J gene TRBJ2-7; TRBD1, the table's D call, lacks a check against the DNA. Per the germline V gene, CDR1 is MGHRA and CDR2 is YSYEKL. The length of the CDR3 is 9 amino acids, counting both ends. The CDR3 reads CASSQAPGG.

This chain links TRBV5-1 with TRBJ2-7, with 8 bases that match TRBD1. This CDR3 has 15 amino acids. V shed 0 bases and J 6 bases; nucleotides not matched to a gene: 8. From germline, CDR1 is SGHRS and CDR2 YFSETQ. CDR3 in amino acids: CASSLGGTGIREQYF. The DNA of the CDR3 is TGCGCCAGCAGCTTGGGTGGGACAGGTATTCGCGAGCAGTACTTC.

In this sample, this clone turned up once. CDR3 bases: TGTGCCAGCAGTCGGACAGTGCAAGAGACCCAGTACTTC. This codes for CASSRTVQETQYF. The rearrangement joins TRBV7-2 to TRBJ2-5; D is perhaps TRBD1 (6 bases). Germline V gives CDR1 SGHTA, CDR2 FQGNSA. The CDR3 extends over 13 amino acids. V gave up 6 bases and J gave up 2 bases, with 10 bases separating them.

The rearrangement joins TRBV9 to TRBJ2-7; D is ambiguous. Trimming took 3 bases from V and 0 from J, leaving 13 bases between them. The CDR3 has 15 residues. Germline-derived CDR1 and CDR2 are SGDLS and YYNGEE. The CDR3 region is CASSGGGGPSYEQYF. CDR3 DNA sequence: TGTGCCAGCAGCGGCGGCGGCGGTCCCTCCTACGAGCAGTACTTC.

The chain recombines TRBV19 with TRBJ1-1; possible D gene TRBD1, 6 bases. Germline CDR1 reads LNHDA; CDR2 reads SQIVND (reference sequence). Trimming left V 5 bases short and J 1 base short, with 8 bases between. The CDR3 extends over 13 amino acids. The CDR3, as DNA: TGTGCCAGTAGTGTCAGGGGGAACACTGAAGCTTTCTTT. As protein: CASSVRGNTEAFF.